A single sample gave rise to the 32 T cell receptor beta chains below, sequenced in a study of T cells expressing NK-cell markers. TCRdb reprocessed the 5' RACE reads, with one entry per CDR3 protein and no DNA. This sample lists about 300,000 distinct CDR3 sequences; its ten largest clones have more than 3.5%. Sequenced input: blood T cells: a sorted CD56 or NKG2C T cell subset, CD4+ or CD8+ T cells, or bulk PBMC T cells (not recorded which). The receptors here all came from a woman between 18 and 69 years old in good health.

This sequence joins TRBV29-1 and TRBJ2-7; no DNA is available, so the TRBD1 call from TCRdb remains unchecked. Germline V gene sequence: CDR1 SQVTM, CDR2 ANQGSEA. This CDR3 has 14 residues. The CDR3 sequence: CSVYTGTGEYEQYF.

The CDR3 spells CAWSLGLGNMELFF. This chain links TRBV30 with TRBJ2-2. This CDR3 has 14 residues. Looked up from germline, CDR1 is GTSNPN and CDR2 is SVGIG (reference sequence).

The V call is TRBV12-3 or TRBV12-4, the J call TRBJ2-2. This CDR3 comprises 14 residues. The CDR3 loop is CASSLGTVAGELFF.

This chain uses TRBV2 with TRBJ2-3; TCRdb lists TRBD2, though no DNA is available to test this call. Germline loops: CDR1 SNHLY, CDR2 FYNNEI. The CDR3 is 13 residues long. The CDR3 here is CASSDREADTQYF.

The chain's CDR3 is CASSLVGWNQPQHF. The chain combines TRBV12-3 or TRBV12-4 with TRBJ1-5. The CDR3 has 14 amino acids.

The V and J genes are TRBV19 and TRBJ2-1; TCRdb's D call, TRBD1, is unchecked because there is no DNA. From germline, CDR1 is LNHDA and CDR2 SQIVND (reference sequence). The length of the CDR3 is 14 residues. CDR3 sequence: CASRRGTVYNEQFF.

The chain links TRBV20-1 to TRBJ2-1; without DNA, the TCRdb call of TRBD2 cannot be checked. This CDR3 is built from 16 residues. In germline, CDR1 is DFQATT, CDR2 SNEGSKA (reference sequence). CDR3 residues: CSAPTPGSGSNNEQFF.

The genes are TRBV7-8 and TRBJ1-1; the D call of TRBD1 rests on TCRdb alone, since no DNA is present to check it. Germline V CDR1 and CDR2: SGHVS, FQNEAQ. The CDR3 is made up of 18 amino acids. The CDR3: CASSLILTGDTVNTEAFF.

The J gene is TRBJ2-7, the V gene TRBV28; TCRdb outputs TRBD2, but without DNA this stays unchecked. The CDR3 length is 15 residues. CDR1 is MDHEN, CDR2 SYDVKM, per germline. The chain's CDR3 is CASRAAGIQSYEQYF.

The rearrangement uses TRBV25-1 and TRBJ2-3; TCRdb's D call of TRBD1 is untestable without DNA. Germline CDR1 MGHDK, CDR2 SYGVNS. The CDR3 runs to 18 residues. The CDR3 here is CASSEAVFRDGGTDTQYF.

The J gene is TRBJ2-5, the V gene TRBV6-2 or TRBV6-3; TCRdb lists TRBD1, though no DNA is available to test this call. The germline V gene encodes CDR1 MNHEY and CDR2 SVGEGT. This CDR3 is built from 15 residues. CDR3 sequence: CASSYFGTAQETQYF.

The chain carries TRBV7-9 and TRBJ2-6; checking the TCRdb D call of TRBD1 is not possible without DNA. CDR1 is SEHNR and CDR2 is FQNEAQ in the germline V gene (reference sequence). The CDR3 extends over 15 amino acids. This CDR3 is CASSVQGPGANVLTF.

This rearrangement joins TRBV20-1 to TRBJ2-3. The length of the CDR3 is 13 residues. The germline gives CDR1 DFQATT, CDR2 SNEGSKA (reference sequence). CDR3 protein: CSARTDSTDTQYF.

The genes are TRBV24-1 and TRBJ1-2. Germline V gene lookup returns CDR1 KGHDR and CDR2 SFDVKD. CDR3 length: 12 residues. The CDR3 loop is CATSRQGYGYTF.

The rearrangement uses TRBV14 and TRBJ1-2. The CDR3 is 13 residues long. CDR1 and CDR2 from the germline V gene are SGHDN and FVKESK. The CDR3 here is CASSQEPLYGYTF.

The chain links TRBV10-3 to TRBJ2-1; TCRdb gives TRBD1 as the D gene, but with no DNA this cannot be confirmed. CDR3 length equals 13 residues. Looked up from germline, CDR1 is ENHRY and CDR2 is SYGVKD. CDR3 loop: CAISGRGDDEQFF.

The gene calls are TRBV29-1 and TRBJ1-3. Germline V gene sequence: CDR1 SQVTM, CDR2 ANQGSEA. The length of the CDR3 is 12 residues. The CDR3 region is CSAVYSGNTIYF.

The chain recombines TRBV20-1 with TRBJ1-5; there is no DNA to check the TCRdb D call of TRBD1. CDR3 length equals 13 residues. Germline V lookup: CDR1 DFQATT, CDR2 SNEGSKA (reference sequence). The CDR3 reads CSAIQGGNQPQHF.

CDR3 loop: CASSVGGRLEETQYF. V gene TRBV7-2 combines with J gene TRBJ2-5; the TRBD2 assignment by TCRdb is unverifiable without DNA. The CDR3 spans 15 residues. Germline values: CDR1 SGHTA, CDR2 FQGNSA.

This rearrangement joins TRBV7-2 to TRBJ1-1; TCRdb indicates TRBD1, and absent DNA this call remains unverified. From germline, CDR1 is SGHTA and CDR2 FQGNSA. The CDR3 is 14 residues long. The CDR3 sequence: CASRLNRERGEAFF.

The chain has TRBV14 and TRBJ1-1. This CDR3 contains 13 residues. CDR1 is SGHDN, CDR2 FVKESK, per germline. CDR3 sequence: CASSQGSLMYAFF.

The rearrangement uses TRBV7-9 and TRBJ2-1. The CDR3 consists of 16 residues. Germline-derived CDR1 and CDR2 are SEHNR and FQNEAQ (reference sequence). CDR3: CASSLLLPSAYNEQFF.

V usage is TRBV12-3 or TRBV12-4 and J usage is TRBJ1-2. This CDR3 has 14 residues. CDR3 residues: CASSLARGSYGYTF.

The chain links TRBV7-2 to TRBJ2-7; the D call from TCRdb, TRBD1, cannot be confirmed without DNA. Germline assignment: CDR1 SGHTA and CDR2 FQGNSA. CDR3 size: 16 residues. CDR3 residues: CASSLVNTGGTYEQYF.

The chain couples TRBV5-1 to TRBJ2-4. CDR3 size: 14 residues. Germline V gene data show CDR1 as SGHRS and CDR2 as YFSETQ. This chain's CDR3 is CASSLASQENIQYF.

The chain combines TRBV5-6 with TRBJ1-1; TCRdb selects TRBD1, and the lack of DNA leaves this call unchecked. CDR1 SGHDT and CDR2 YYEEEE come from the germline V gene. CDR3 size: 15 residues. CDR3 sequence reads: CASSPVGGMNTEAFF.

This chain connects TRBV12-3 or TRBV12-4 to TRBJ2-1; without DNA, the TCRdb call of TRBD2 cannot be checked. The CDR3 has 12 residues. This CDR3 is CASSSGSREQFF.

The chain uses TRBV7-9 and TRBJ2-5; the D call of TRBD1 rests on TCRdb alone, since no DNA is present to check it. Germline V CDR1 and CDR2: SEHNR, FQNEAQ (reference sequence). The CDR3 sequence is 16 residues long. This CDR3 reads CASSLTGGLHWETQYF. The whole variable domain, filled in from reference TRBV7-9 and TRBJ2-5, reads DTGVSQNPRHKITKRGQNVTFRCDPISEHNRLYWYRQTLGQGPEFLTYFQNEAQLEKSRLLSDRFSAERPKGSFSTLEIQRTEQGDSAMYLCASSLTGGLHWETQYFGPGTRLLVL.

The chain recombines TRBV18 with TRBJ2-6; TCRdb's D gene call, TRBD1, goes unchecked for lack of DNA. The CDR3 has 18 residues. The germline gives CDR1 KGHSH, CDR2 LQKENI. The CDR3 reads CASSPGQGIVSGANVLTF.

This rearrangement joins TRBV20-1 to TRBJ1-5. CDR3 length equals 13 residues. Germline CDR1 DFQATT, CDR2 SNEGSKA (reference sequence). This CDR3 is CSARKQPNQPQHF.

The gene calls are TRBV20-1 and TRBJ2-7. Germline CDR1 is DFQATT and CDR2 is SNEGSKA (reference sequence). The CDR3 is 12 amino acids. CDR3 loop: CSAPRDGYEQYF.

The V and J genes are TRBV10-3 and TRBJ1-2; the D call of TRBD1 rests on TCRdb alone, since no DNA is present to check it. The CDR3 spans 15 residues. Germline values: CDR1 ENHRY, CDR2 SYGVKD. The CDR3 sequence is CAINTGTQANYGYTF.